The 24 T cell receptor beta chains reported below all come from one sample, sequenced in a study of blood T cell repertoires in COVID-19. TCRdb's table, derived via immunoSEQ multiplex PCR, lists solely in-frame clones and lacks some. The sample holds around 320,000 clones, roughly nine tenths seen once. The sample consisted of PBMCs or T cells enriched from blood (not recorded which). These receptor sequences come from a woman aged 45-60 years who had been exposed to COVID-19.

This rearrangement joins TRBV6-4 to TRBJ1-1; 9 bases match TRBD1. Germline CDR1 reads MRHNA; CDR2 reads SNTAGT. The CDR3 covers 17 residues. J gave up 2 bases and V 7 bases, and 14 bases lay outside the gene matches. CDR3 bases: TGTGCCAGCACCAAGTGGACAGGGGCAAGCGTCAACACTGAAGCTTTCTTT. Translating gives CASTKWTGASVNTEAFF.

As concerns this clone: The same CDR3 arises from other DNA sequences in this sample as well. The chain links TRBV2 to TRBJ1-1; TRBD1 agrees at 10 bases. The V segment lost 8 bases and the J segment 1 base; nucleotides outside the gene matches: 1. The CDR3 spans 13 residues. The germline gives CDR1 SNHLY, CDR2 FYNNEI. CDR3 in amino acids: CASGDRGNTEAFF. CDR3 coding DNA: TGTGCCAGCGGGGACAGGGGGAACACTGAAGCTTTCTTT.

CDR3 DNA sequence: TGTGCCAGCAATCCCCCCGGCAGGGGCGGTGATACGCAGTATTTT. This gives the protein CASNPPGRGGDTQYF. The chain uses TRBV5-6 and TRBJ2-3; TRBD1 might be the D (6 bases). CDR1 and CDR2 from the germline V gene are SGHDT and YYEEEE. The CDR3 loop spans 15 amino acids. The V and J ends lost 6 bases and 6 bases respectively, with 20 bases between them.

This clone was detected only a few times. The DNA for the CDR3 is TGTGCCAGCAGCGCAGGGGGCGCTGGAAACACCATATATTTT. This codes for CASSAGGAGNTIYF. J is TRBJ1-3 and V is TRBV5-6; 8 nucleotides align to TRBD1. Per germline, CDR1 SGHDT and CDR2 YYEEEE. The V and J ends lost 4 bases and 2 bases, in that order; junction bases with no gene match: 2. The CDR3 covers 14 residues.

The chain carries TRBV5-1 and TRBJ2-4; 7 positions agree with TRBD1. Germline V gene sequence: CDR1 SGHRS, CDR2 YFSETQ. The J segment lost 1 base and the V segment lost 0 bases, leaving 7 bases of the junction unmatched. This CDR3 spans 17 amino acids. CDR3 loop: CASSLEGGQGAKNIQYF. The CDR3 nucleotides read TGCGCCAGCAGCTTGGAAGGGGGCCAGGGCGCCAAAAACATTCAGTACTTC.

The V gene is TRBV27, the J gene TRBJ2-6, with no clear D. The CDR3 runs to 18 residues. V lost 1 base and J lost 0, with 13 bases in between. Germline values: CDR1 MNHEY, CDR2 SMNVEV (reference sequence). This CDR3 reads CASSLWPPVGSGANVLTF. CDR3 bases: TGTGCCAGCAGTTTATGGCCCCCAGTTGGCTCTGGGGCCAACGTCCTGACTTTC.

The gene calls are TRBV28 and TRBJ1-1, with a tentative D call TRBD1 (6 bases). The V gene lost 6 bases and the J gene lost 2 bases, with 25 bases spanning the gap. The CDR3 contains 18 residues. From germline, CDR1 is MDHEN and CDR2 SYDVKM. The CDR3 DNA is TGTGCCAGCAGCGACATAACCTCTAAACAGGGTAGTAACACTGAAGCTTTCTTT. Protein product: CASSDITSKQGSNTEAFF.

The chain links TRBV28 to TRBJ2-3; 9 bases are a match to TRBD2. After removal of 3 bases from V and 2 bases from J, the junction contained 3 bases not matched to a gene. Germline CDR1 and CDR2: MDHEN and SYDVKM. The CDR3 consists of 15 residues. The CDR3 sequence is CASSFSGSLTDTQYF. CDR3 nucleotide sequence: TGTGCCAGCAGTTTTAGCGGGAGTCTCACAGATACGCAGTATTTT.

CDR3 sequence: CASSFGTGFTDTQYF. The CDR3 DNA reads TGTGCCAGCAGCTTCGGGACAGGGTTCACAGATACGCAGTATTTT. J is TRBJ2-3 and V is TRBV7-2; 9 bases agree with TRBD1. The CDR3 extends over 15 amino acids. V was pared by 3 bases and J by 2 bases, with 3 bases of the junction left unmatched. Germline V gene lookup returns CDR1 SGHTA and CDR2 FQGNSA.

This clone was counted only a few times. The chain has TRBV5-1 and TRBJ1-2, with D uncertain. This CDR3 region has 15 residues. Looked up from germline, CDR1 is SGHRS and CDR2 is YFSETQ. Trimming removed 0 bases at V and 4 bases at J, with 13 bases between. Here the CDR3 DNA reads TGCGCCAGCAGCTTGGCCGAGTCGGGAACCTATGGCTACACCTTC. It translates to CASSLAESGTYGYTF. Filled out from reference TRBV5-1 and TRBJ1-2, the complete variable domain reads KAGVTQTPRYLIKTRGQQVTLSCSPISGHRSVSWYQQTPGQGLQFLFEYFSETQRNKGNFPGRFSGRQFSNSRSEMNVSTLELGDSALYLCASSLAESGTYGYTFGSGTRLTVV.

The chain employs TRBV19 and TRBJ2-7, with a possible D match to TRBD2 (5 bases). The CDR3 is 13 residues long. In germline, CDR1 is LNHDA, CDR2 SQIVND (reference sequence). V lost 5 bases, J lost 6 bases, and 14 bases lay in between. Here the CDR3 reads CASSAVTGFEQYF. CDR3 in DNA: TGTGCCAGTAGTGCAGTTACGGGATTCGAGCAGTACTTC.

V gene TRBV28 combines with J gene TRBJ2-7; 8 bases fit TRBD1. Germline CDR1 and CDR2: MDHEN and SYDVKM. CDR3 length: 14 residues. Trimming removed 2 bases from V and 4 bases from J; junction bases left unmatched: 4. The CDR3 bases are TGTGCCAGCAGTTTAAGTCAGGGGGCTTACGAGCAGTACTTC. Protein product: CASSLSQGAYEQYF.

The gene calls are TRBV21-1 and TRBJ1-6; TRBD1 was called by the table and not checked on the DNA. TRBV21-1 is an annotated pseudogene. The length of the CDR3 is 13 residues. The CDR3 nucleotides are TGTGCCAGCGGAGACAGAGATAATTCACCCCTCCACTTT. Protein: CASGDRDNSPLHF.

V usage is TRBV5-5 and J usage is TRBJ2-7; 11 bases are shared with TRBD1. The germline V gene encodes CDR1 SGHKS and CDR2 YYEKEE (reference sequence). V was clipped by 4 bases and J by 2 bases; unmatched bases: 11. This CDR3 contains 17 residues. The CDR3 nucleotides read TGTGCCAGCAGCCCTCGGACAGGGGGCGCATCAGCCTACGAGCAGTACTTC. Protein sequence: CASSPRTGGASAYEQYF.

This clone has a single count. The CDR3 DNA follows: TGTGCCAGCAGCAAGCGGGACTTCGGGAGAGGGGCAACTAATGAAAAACTGTTTTTT. This sequence encodes CASSKRDFGRGATNEKLFF. The J gene is TRBJ1-4, the V gene TRBV5-6; D possibly corresponds to TRBD1 (5 bases). Trimming pared 4 bases from V and 0 bases from J, leaving 22 bases between. In germline, CDR1 is SGHDT, CDR2 YYEEEE. CDR3 length equals 19 residues.

The V and J genes are TRBV5-1 and TRBJ2-3, with 12 bases aligning to TRBD2. Germline V gene sequence: CDR1 SGHRS, CDR2 YFSETQ. Germline trimming cut 0 bases from V and 2 bases from J; bases unmatched to any gene: 4. The CDR3 sequence is 17 residues long. The CDR3 reads CASSLETSGGYTDTQYF. The CDR3 DNA reads as TGCGCCAGCAGCTTGGAGACTAGCGGGGGTTACACAGATACGCAGTATTTT.

The rearrangement joins TRBV21-1 to TRBJ2-3; the tabulated D call, TRBD2, remains unverified against the DNA. TRBV21-1 is a pseudogene segment. The CDR3 loop spans 18 amino acids. The CDR3 DNA sequence: TGTGCCAGCAGCAAACACGACCGGGGAATTAGAACGGAAGATACGCAGTATTTT. This encodes CASSKHDRGIRTEDTQYF.

This sequence joins TRBV28 and TRBJ1-3; D is perhaps TRBD1 (5 bases). Germline assignment: CDR1 MDHEN and CDR2 SYDVKM. CDR3 size: 16 residues. Trimming pared 7 bases from V and 0 bases from J, leaving 16 bases between. The CDR3 loop reads CASNTAAGTSGNTIYF. For the CDR3, the DNA is TGTGCCAGCAATACGGCGGCGGGGACCTCTGGAAACACCATATATTTT. Looking up the rest from reference TRBV28 and TRBJ1-3 gives the full variable domain: DVKVTQSSRYLVKRTGEKVFLECVQDMDHENMFWYRQDPGLGLRLIYFSYDVKMKEKGDIPEGYSVSREKKERFSLILESASTNQTSMYLCASNTAAGTSGNTIYFGEGSWLTVV.

The V and J genes are TRBV3-1 (or the pseudogene TRBV3-2) and TRBJ2-7; TRBD2 matches at 11 bases. Germline V lookup: CDR1 LGHDT, CDR2 YNNKEL (reference sequence). The V and J ends lost 0 bases and 2 bases, in that order; junction bases with no gene match: 6. The CDR3 is 17 amino acids. CDR3 residues: CASSQDRLAGPPYEQYF. The CDR3 DNA is TGTGCCAGCAGCCAAGATCGACTAGCGGGGCCTCCCTACGAGCAGTACTTC.

For the CDR3, the DNA is TGTGCCAGCAGCTTAGACGGGTATGGCCCCGTGGCCGGGGAGCTGTTTTTT. Translated, it gives CASSLDGYGPVAGELFF. The genes are TRBV11-3 and TRBJ2-2; D is uncertain. Germline CDR1 SGHNT, CDR2 YENEEA. V was shortened by 0 bases and J by 6 bases, with 17 bases between the two germline ends. The CDR3 loop spans 17 amino acids.

The chain is built from TRBV7-9 and TRBJ1-4; TRBD1 is a possible D gene (5 bases). The CDR3 runs to 15 residues. Germline V lookup: CDR1 SEHNR, CDR2 FQNEAQ (reference sequence). The V end lost 4 bases, the J end lost 4 bases, and 13 bases lay between the germline ends. CDR3 coding DNA: TGTGCCAGCAGCTCGCCCGCGGGGCTTAATGAAAAACTGTTTTTT. It translates to CASSSPAGLNEKLFF.

CDR3 sequence reads: CASTSGLAVATDTQYF. The CDR3 coding sequence is TGTGCCAGCACTTCGGGACTAGCGGTGGCCACAGATACGCAGTATTTT. The V call is TRBV2, the J call TRBJ2-3; TRBD2 agrees at 11 bases. The CDR3 is 16 amino acids. The germline gives CDR1 SNHLY, CDR2 FYNNEI. Trimming took 7 bases from V and 2 from J; bases not matched to a gene: 8.

The chain joins TRBV5-4 to TRBJ2-5; 11 bases line up with TRBD2. Germline loops: CDR1 SGHNT, CDR2 YYREEE (reference sequence). V dropped 5 bases and J dropped 1; count of bases not matched to a gene: 4. This CDR3 is built from 15 residues. The CDR3 sequence is CASSLAGGIQETQYF. CDR3 nucleotides: TGTGCCAGCAGTCTAGCGGGGGGAATCCAAGAGACCCAGTACTTC.

The rearrangement uses TRBV5-1 and TRBJ2-7, with 9 bases identical to TRBD1. The V gene's germline CDR1 is SGHRS and CDR2 YFSETQ. The junction had 3 bases not matched to a gene; V was cut back by 3 bases and J by 2 bases. The CDR3 has 14 residues. CDR3 nucleotide sequence: TGCGCCAGCAGCTGGGGACAGGGAACCTACGAGCAGTACTTC. Translating gives CASSWGQGTYEQYF.